The 32 T cell receptor beta chains below all came from one sample that was sequenced in a study of shared clonotypes between healthy human individuals. Sequenced by immunoSEQ multiplex PCR; TCRdb stores in-frame clones only, minus some. Counted here are millions of clones, about 95% occurring once; the ten biggest clones make up 0.85% to 1.3%. CD45RO-negative CD8 cells positively selected for CCR7 made up the naive population, which excluded terminally differentiated effector memory CD45RA+ cells. The sequenced sample was naive CD8+ T cells sorted from blood. Every receptor here comes from a man between 18 and 29 years old in good health.

The genes are TRBV25-1 and TRBJ2-7; D ambiguous. The CDR3 runs 12 residues. V shed 2 bases and J shed 3 bases, with 5 bases lying between them. Germline V gives CDR1 MGHDK, CDR2 SYGVNS. CDR3 in amino acids: CASSEEGYEQYF. CDR3 bases: TGTGCCAGCAGTGAAGAAGGCTACGAGCAGTACTTC.

As DNA, the CDR3 is TGTGCCAGCAGCTCCTCCCTTTCTTACGAGCAGTACTTC. It is translated as CASSSSLSYEQYF. The rearrangement uses TRBV11-2 and TRBJ2-7, with unresolved D. The CDR3 has 13 residues. The V gene lost 4 bases and the J gene lost 4 bases, with 11 bases spanning the gap. The V gene's germline CDR1 is SGHAT and CDR2 FQNNGV.

Notes on this clone: Other DNA sequences of this sample code for an identical CDR3. The chain recombines TRBV30 with TRBJ2-3; 12 positions agree with TRBD2. The CDR3 has 15 amino acids. V trimming: 0 bases; J trimming: 5 bases; junction bases outside the gene matches: 3. Germline V gene data show CDR1 as GTSNPN and CDR2 as SVGIG (reference sequence). The CDR3: CAWSVLAGGGDTQYF. CDR3 nucleotide sequence: TGTGCCTGGAGTGTACTAGCGGGAGGCGGAGATACGCAGTATTTT. Looking up the rest from reference TRBV30 and TRBJ2-3 gives the full variable domain: SQTIHQWPATLVQPVGSPLSLECTVEGTSNPNLYWYRQAAGRGLQLLFYSVGIGQISSEVPQNLSASRPQDRQFILSSKKLLLSDSGFYLCAWSVLAGGGDTQYFGPGTRLTVL.

The rearrangement joins TRBV9 to TRBJ2-7, with D possibly matching TRBD2 (5 bases). The germline V gene encodes CDR1 SGDLS and CDR2 YYNGEE. The CDR3 consists of 15 residues. V lost 0 bases and J 2 bases, leaving 12 bases between the germline ends. The DNA for the CDR3 is TGTGCCAGCAGCGTAGGTGTTAGCGCTGCCTACGAGCAGTACTTC. Its protein is CASSVGVSAAYEQYF.

The genes are TRBV13 and TRBJ1-5; 9 nucleotides align to TRBD1. Germline lookup yields CDR1 PRHDT and CDR2 FYEKMQ (reference sequence). This CDR3 is built from 16 residues. V shed 3 bases, J shed 6 bases, and the junction held 9 bases outside the gene matches. The CDR3 region is CASSFSSEDRGQPQHF. In nucleotides, the CDR3 is TGTGCCAGCAGCTTTTCAAGTGAGGACAGGGGTCAGCCCCAGCATTTT.

V gene TRBV7-9 combines with J gene TRBJ2-3, with D possibly TRBD2 on 6 matching bases. In germline, CDR1 is SEHNR, CDR2 FQNEAQ (reference sequence). Between the trimmed V and J ends, which lost 1 base and 1 base, there was a span of 15 bases. The CDR3 is made up of 17 amino acids. As DNA, the CDR3 is TGTGCCAGCAGCTTAGGCAGCGAGGGAGGAGGCACAGATACGCAGTATTTT. Amino acids: CASSLGSEGGGTDTQYF.

This chain's CDR3 is CASSQNTGGWDEQFF. The DNA for the CDR3 is TGCGCCAGCAGCCAAAACACGGGAGGGTGGGATGAGCAGTTCTTC. The chain employs TRBV4-3 and TRBJ2-1; 8 nucleotides match TRBD2. This CDR3 region has 15 residues. Trimming took 2 bases from V and 8 from J; bases not matched to a gene: 8. Germline V gene sequence: CDR1 LGHNA, CDR2 YSLEER.

The CDR3 DNA sequence: TGCGCCAGCAGCCACCGGACAGGGATGAACACTGAAGCTTTCTTT. Its protein is CASSHRTGMNTEAFF. The chain carries TRBV4-3 and TRBJ1-1; 8 nucleotides align to TRBD1. CDR3 size: 15 residues. V was pared by 3 bases and J by 0 bases, with 3 bases of the junction left unmatched. The germline CDR1 and CDR2 sequences are LGHNA and YSLEER.

As for this clone: The same CDR3 also results from other DNA sequences found in this sample. The chain has TRBV5-1 and TRBJ1-3; 9 nucleotides line up with TRBD1. V lost 4 bases, J lost 2 bases, and 4 bases stayed unmatched. The germline CDR1 and CDR2 sequences are SGHRS and YFSETQ. There are 15 residues in the CDR3. The CDR3 reads CASSLDRGTGNTIYF. For the CDR3, the DNA is TGCGCCAGCAGCCTGGACAGGGGAACTGGAAACACCATATATTTT.

As for this clone: Distinct nucleotide sequences in the sample also encode this CDR3. The rearrangement joins TRBV10-2 to TRBJ1-1; D unclear. The CDR3 is 13 amino acids. CDR1 and CDR2 from the germline V gene are WSHSY and SAAADI. V gave up 1 base and J gave up 1 base, with 4 bases separating them. CDR3 DNA sequence: TGCGCCAGCAGTGAGTTCAGGAACACTGAAGCTTTCTTT. It translates to CASSEFRNTEAFF.

Written as DNA, the CDR3 is TGCGCCAGCAGCCAAGAAGGGGTGGGGGGCTACGAGCAGTACTTC. Translating gives CASSQEGVGGYEQYF. The chain has TRBV4-1 and TRBJ2-7, with a tentative D call TRBD2 (6 bases). Per germline, CDR1 MGHRA and CDR2 YSYEKL. CDR3 size: 15 residues. Trimming cost V 0 bases and J 3 bases, with 12 bases left between them.

The rearrangement joins TRBV28 to TRBJ2-2; D remains ambiguous. The CDR3 is made up of 12 amino acids. Between the trimmed V and J ends, which lost 6 bases and 3 bases, there was a span of 5 bases. The V gene's germline CDR1 is MDHEN and CDR2 SYDVKM. CDR3 sequence: CASSRYTGELFF. CDR3 coding DNA: TGTGCCAGCAGCCGATACACCGGGGAGCTGTTTTTT.

The chain joins TRBV7-9 to TRBJ2-7; 12 nucleotides agree with TRBD1. The CDR3 has 14 residues. With V trimmed by 3 bases and J by 7 bases, 4 bases remained unmatched. Germline values: CDR1 SEHNR, CDR2 FQNEAQ (reference sequence). CDR3 in DNA: TGTGCCAGCAGCTTCCGGGACAGGGGGCTGGAGCAGTACTTC. This gives the protein CASSFRDRGLEQYF.

V and J are TRBV30 and TRBJ2-1; the D gene is possibly TRBD2 (5 bases). Germline CDR1 is GTSNPN and CDR2 is SVGIG (reference sequence). The CDR3 length is 11 residues. V lost 2 bases, J lost 8 bases, and 7 bases lay in between. For the CDR3, the DNA is TGTGCCTGGAGTTTCGGGGATGAGCAGTTCTTC. It yields the protein CAWSFGDEQFF.

The genes are TRBV11-2 and TRBJ2-5; D uncertain. CDR1 and CDR2 (germline): SGHAT, FQNNGV. V was shortened by 4 bases and J by 1 base, with 13 bases between the two germline ends. This CDR3 region has 15 residues. CDR3 nucleotides: TGTGCCAGCAGCTATAGTGGGTCTCCCCAAGAGACCCAGTACTTC. It is translated as CASSYSGSPQETQYF.

In the case of this clone: The identical CDR3 is also encoded by other nucleotide sequences in the sample. This chain joins TRBV27 and TRBJ2-7, with TRBD1 matching 9 bases. V lost 3 bases and J lost 2; bases outside the gene matches: 11. CDR1 is MNHEY and CDR2 is SMNVEV in the germline V gene (reference sequence). CDR3 length: 17 residues. The CDR3 bases are TGTGCCAGCAGTTTGTCCCCCGGGACAGGGTTCGCCTACGAGCAGTACTTC. Amino acid sequence: CASSLSPGTGFAYEQYF.

J is TRBJ2-7 and V is TRBV4-2, with D possibly being TRBD2 (5 bases). The CDR3 totals 13 residues. Germline CDR1 and CDR2: LGHNA and YNFKEQ. Trimming left V 4 bases short and J 4 bases short, with 11 bases between. In DNA, the CDR3 is TGTGCCAGCAGCCTCCTAGCATCGTACGAGCAGTACTTC. This sequence encodes CASSLLASYEQYF.

The chain has TRBV27 and TRBJ2-7; 9 nucleotides match TRBD1. This CDR3 is built from 16 residues. Trimming cost V 2 bases and J 3 bases; bases outside gene matches: 8. In germline, CDR1 is MNHEY, CDR2 SMNVEV (reference sequence). CDR3: CASSLILGQGIYEQYF. The DNA of the CDR3 is TGTGCCAGCAGTTTAATATTGGGACAGGGCATCTACGAGCAGTACTTC.

The gene calls are TRBV14 and TRBJ2-1, with D unresolved. Trimming removed 6 bases at V and 0 bases at J, with 9 bases between. The CDR3 contains 14 residues. Germline loops: CDR1 SGHDN, CDR2 FVKESK. The CDR3 DNA sequence: TGTGCCAGCAGTACTTTAAGCTCCTACAATGAGCAGTTCTTC. Translated: CASSTLSSYNEQFF.

Notes on this clone: Other DNA sequences in the sample encode the same CDR3. This chain connects TRBV27 to TRBJ2-7, with 8 bases fitting TRBD2. V lost 5 bases to trimming and J lost 3 bases; unmatched junction nucleotides: 3. The CDR3 spans 13 residues. In germline, CDR1 is MNHEY, CDR2 SMNVEV (reference sequence). The DNA for the CDR3 is TGTGCCAGCAGTCCGGGAGGGGTCTACGAGCAGTACTTC. Translating it yields CASSPGGVYEQYF.

The sample holds one count of this clone. The V gene is TRBV4-1, the J gene TRBJ2-7; 7 positions match TRBD2. In germline, CDR1 is MGHRA, CDR2 YSYEKL. With V trimmed by 1 base and J by 4 bases, 7 bases remained unmatched. The CDR3 extends over 15 amino acids. This chain's CDR3 is CASSQVGGGEYEQYF. CDR3 DNA: TGCGCCAGCAGCCAAGTTGGGGGGGGTGAGTACGAGCAGTACTTC.

This chain connects TRBV11-2 to TRBJ2-7; 8 bases fit TRBD2. This CDR3 has 14 amino acids. The germline CDR1 and CDR2 sequences are SGHAT and FQNNGV. V dropped 3 bases and J dropped 4; count of bases not matched to a gene: 5. CDR3 amino acids: CASSFGTRTYEQYF. The CDR3 nucleotides read TGTGCCAGCAGCTTCGGGACTAGGACGTACGAGCAGTACTTC.

The gene calls are TRBV6-5 and TRBJ1-2; D not resolved. Per germline, CDR1 MNHEY and CDR2 SVGAGI. V was trimmed by 0 bases and J by 3 bases, leaving 5 bases between them. This CDR3 comprises 13 residues. This chain's CDR3 is CASSYSRDYGYTF. The CDR3, as DNA: TGTGCCAGCAGTTACTCAAGGGACTATGGCTACACCTTC.

The chain is built from TRBV4-1 and TRBJ2-7, with 7 bases matching TRBD2. Germline V gene data show CDR1 as MGHRA and CDR2 as YSYEKL. After removal of 4 bases from V and 1 base from J, the junction contained 7 bases not matched to a gene. The CDR3 has 15 amino acids. The CDR3 DNA sequence: TGCGCCAGCAGCCCCCCTCCAGCGGGGTCCTACGAGCAGTACTTC. It specifies CASSPPPAGSYEQYF.

This chain links TRBV13 with TRBJ2-7; TRBD1 matches at 7 bases. The J segment lost 3 bases and the V segment lost 5 bases, leaving 4 bases of the junction unmatched. The germline gives CDR1 PRHDT, CDR2 FYEKMQ (reference sequence). The CDR3 is 13 amino acids. This CDR3 reads CASSPRDSYEQYF. The CDR3 bases are TGTGCCAGCAGCCCACGGGACAGCTACGAGCAGTACTTC.

The CDR3 loop reads CASGGGVYQETQYF. For the CDR3, the DNA is TGTGCCAGCGGGGGTGGCGTTTACCAAGAGACCCAGTACTTC. The J gene is TRBJ2-5, the V gene TRBV25-1, with D perhaps matching TRBD1 or TRBD2 (5 bases each). Germline V CDR1 and CDR2: MGHDK, SYGVNS. The CDR3 is 14 residues long. The germline V and J ends were trimmed by 8 bases and 0 bases, with 13 bases remaining between them. Filled out from reference TRBV25-1 and TRBJ2-5, the complete variable domain reads EADIYQTPRYLVIGTGKKITLECSQTMGHDKMYWYQQDPGMELHLIHYSYGVNSTEKGDLSSESTVSRIRTEHFPLTLESARPSHTSQYLCASGGGVYQETQYFGPGTRLLVL.

The rearrangement links TRBV29-1 to TRBJ2-7; TRBD1 aligns across 7 bases. V lost 2 bases, J lost 2 bases, and 3 bases stayed unmatched. The CDR3 spans 13 residues. Germline V gene data show CDR1 as SQVTM and CDR2 as ANQGSEA. The CDR3 protein is CSVELDRTYEQYF. CDR3 nucleotide sequence: TGCAGCGTTGAACTGGACAGGACCTACGAGCAGTACTTC.

Comment on this clone: The same CDR3 can be traced to other DNA sequences in this sample. The V call is TRBV7-9, the J call TRBJ1-1; D gene uncertain. The V gene's germline CDR1 is SEHNR and CDR2 FQNEAQ (reference sequence). Trimming left V 5 bases short and J 3 bases short, with 10 bases between. The CDR3 extends over 13 amino acids. This CDR3 reads CASSQYRDTEAFF. The CDR3 coding sequence is TGTGCCAGCAGCCAGTACAGAGACACTGAAGCTTTCTTT.

The chain employs TRBV11-2 and TRBJ1-2; D is unresolved. The CDR3 has 13 amino acids. Germline-derived CDR1 and CDR2 are SGHAT and FQNNGV. Trimming removed 0 bases from V and 8 bases from J, with 10 bases in between. The CDR3, as DNA: TGTGCCAGCAGCTTAGATCTTGTGGCGGGCTACACCTTC. It encodes CASSLDLVAGYTF.

The gene calls are TRBV7-2 and TRBJ2-1; no reliable D call. The V gene's germline CDR1 is SGHTA and CDR2 FQGNSA. CDR3 length equals 15 residues. Trimming took off 4 bases at V and 1 base at J, with 11 bases between the two ends. The CDR3 bases are TGTGCCAGCAGCTCGGGCTGGGGTTCCTACAATGAGCAGTTCTTC. Protein sequence: CASSSGWGSYNEQFF.

The rearrangement links TRBV29-1 to TRBJ2-3; maybe TRBD1 (5 bases). V was trimmed by 5 bases and J by 3 bases, leaving 12 bases between them. This CDR3 region has 13 residues. Germline V CDR1 and CDR2: SQVTM, ANQGSEA. CDR3 amino acids: CSVSQQGTDTQYF. The DNA for the CDR3 is TGCAGCGTTAGTCAGCAGGGAACAGATACGCAGTATTTT.

For this clone: This sample includes further DNA sequences coding for the same CDR3. The chain recombines TRBV30 with TRBJ1-1; TRBD1 agrees at 8 bases. The CDR3 is 13 residues long. J lost 4 bases, V lost 2 bases, and 3 bases had no gene match. Germline CDR1 is GTSNPN and CDR2 is SVGIG (reference sequence). The CDR3 DNA sequence: TGTGCCTGGAGTCGAACAGGGGGCACTGAAGCTTTCTTT. Translated: CAWSRTGGTEAFF.